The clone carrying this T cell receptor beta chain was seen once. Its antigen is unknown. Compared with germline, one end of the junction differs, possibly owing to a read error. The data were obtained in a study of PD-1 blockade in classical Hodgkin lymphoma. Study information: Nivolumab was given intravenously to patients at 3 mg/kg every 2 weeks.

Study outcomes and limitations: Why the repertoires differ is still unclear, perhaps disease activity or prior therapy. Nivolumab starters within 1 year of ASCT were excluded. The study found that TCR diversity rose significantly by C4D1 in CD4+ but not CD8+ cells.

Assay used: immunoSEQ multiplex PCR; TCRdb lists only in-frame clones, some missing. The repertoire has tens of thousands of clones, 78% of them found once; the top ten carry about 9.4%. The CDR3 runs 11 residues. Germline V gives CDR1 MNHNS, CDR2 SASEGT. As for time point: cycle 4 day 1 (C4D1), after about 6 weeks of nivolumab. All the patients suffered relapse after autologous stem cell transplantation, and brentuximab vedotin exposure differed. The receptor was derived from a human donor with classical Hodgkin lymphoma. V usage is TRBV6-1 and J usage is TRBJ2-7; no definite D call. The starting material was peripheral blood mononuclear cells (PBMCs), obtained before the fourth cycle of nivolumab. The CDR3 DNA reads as TGTGCCAGCAGTGAAGGTGACCCTAGGGACTTC. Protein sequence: CASSEGDPRDF.